This entry lists 5 T cell receptor beta chains sequenced from one sample in a study of T-cell memory formation after mild COVID-19. TCRdb re-called the 5' RACE reads with MiXCR, one entry per CDR3 protein. Of 450,000 or so distinct CDR3 sequences in the sample, nearly 25% were seen once. Sequencing input: PBMCs or a T cell subset sorted from them (not recorded which). Receptor source: an adult woman who had mild COVID-19 (a few samples of this study predate the infection). Cell type and time point are not known.

The genes are TRBV7-9 and TRBJ2-2, with D perhaps TRBD1 (6 bases). Germline lookup yields CDR1 SEHNR and CDR2 FQNEAQ (reference sequence). The germline V and J ends were trimmed by 1 base and 0 bases, with 18 bases remaining between them. This CDR3 spans 19 amino acids. The CDR3 region is CASSLETGIWETNTGELFF. Written as DNA, the CDR3 is TGTGCCAGCAGCTTAGAAACAGGGATCTGGGAGACGAACACCGGGGAGCTGTTTTTT.

This clonotype has more than one count but fewer than ten. The V and J genes are TRBV23-1 and TRBJ2-5; D is undetermined. TRBV23-1 counts as an open reading frame of uncertain function. Trimming removed 8 bases from V and 3 bases from J, with 10 bases in between. CDR3 length equals 12 residues. As DNA, the CDR3 is TGCGCCAGCTTGAGCCCCGAAGAGACCCAGTACTTC. This translates into CASLSPEETQYF.

The rearrangement joins TRBV9 to TRBJ2-5; maybe TRBD2 (5 bases). The CDR3 spans 14 residues. Germline assignment: CDR1 SGDLS and CDR2 YYNGEE. The V gene lost 0 bases and the J gene lost 5 bases, with 11 bases spanning the gap. CDR3 in amino acids: CASSVGGGWETQYF. The CDR3 region has the DNA TGTGCCAGCAGCGTAGGCGGAGGTTGGGAGACCCAGTACTTC. Using reference TRBV9 and TRBJ2-5 for the parts outside the CDR3, the full variable domain is DSGVTQTPKHLITATGQRVTLRCSPRSGDLSVYWYQQSLDQGLQFLIQYYNGEERAKGNILERFSAQQFPDLHSELNLSSLELGDSALYFCASSVGGGWETQYFGPGTRLLVL.

This clonotype was observed a few times. This may come from a read error, since a much larger clone is one base off. This chain joins TRBV7-3 and TRBJ1-1, with D uncertain. Germline CDR1 SGHTA, CDR2 FQGTGA. The V gene lost 1 base and the J gene lost 1 base, with 4 bases spanning the gap. The CDR3 spans 13 residues. Here the CDR3 reads CASSLKANTEAFF. CDR3 coding DNA: TGTGCCAGCAGCTTAAAGGCGAACACTGAAGCTTTCTTT.

V gene TRBV5-1 combines with J gene TRBJ2-1; TRBD2 matches 7 bases. This CDR3 contains 17 residues. The V gene end was trimmed by 0 bases and the J gene end by 5 bases; junction bases not matched to a gene: 11. Germline assignment: CDR1 SGHRS and CDR2 YFSETQ. The CDR3 DNA reads as TGCGCCAGCAGCTTGGAGGGGTGGCGGGGGACCCACAATGAGCAGTTCTTC. Protein sequence: CASSLEGWRGTHNEQFF.